This TCR beta chain was sequenced for a study of cytomegalovirus exposure and HLA in healthy donors. About the research overall: HLA-typed donors were the source of about 85 million unique TCRs, which an early data release held. Study-wide findings and caveats: Listed as cytomegalovirus-associated were roughly 180 TCR beta chains. The classifier reportedly diagnosed cytomegalovirus status with high sensitivity and specificity. Later work showed greater clonal expansion in HLA-associated TCR beta chains than in equally common others.

As to this clone: The antigen remains undetermined.

There are 13 residues in the CDR3. With 2 bases removed from V and 6 bases from J, the gap between germline ends came to 9 bases. Germline CDR1 and CDR2: MGHRA and YSYEKL. PCR involved 60 Vbeta and 13 Jbeta primers. Clones were read by immunoSEQ multiplex PCR, and TCRdb kept only the in-frame ones, dropping some. Counted here are about 70,000 clones, roughly nine tenths occurring once; the ten biggest clones make up around 10%. This clonotype was obtained from a woman between 25 and 40 years old in good health and CMV-seropositive. The specimen sequenced was PBMCs. The rearrangement joins TRBV4-1 to TRBJ2-3; D remains ambiguous. CDR3 protein: CASSQPQADTQYF. The CDR3 coding sequence is TGCGCCAGCAGCCAACCCCAGGCCGATACGCAGTATTTT.